Below are 14 T cell receptor beta chains sequenced from a single sample in a study of blood T cell repertoires in COVID-19. Profiling relied on immunoSEQ multiplex PCR, and the TCRdb table lists in-frame clones only, not all of them. This sample has approximately 250,000 clones, with around four fifths found just once. Sequencing was carried out using peripheral blood. The receptors shown here come from a man in his sixties with acute or convalescent COVID-19.

V gene TRBV6-7 combines with J gene TRBJ1-6; D gene ambiguous. TRBV6-7 is an ORF for which the function is uncertain. Trimming took 6 bases from V and 0 from J, leaving 12 bases between them. The CDR3 is 16 amino acids. DNA for the CDR3: TGTGCCAGCAGCACCTCCCCTAGCTCCTATAATTCACCCCTCCACTTT. Its translation: CASSTSPSSYNSPLHF.

This clone was counted only a few times. The J gene is TRBJ1-5, the V gene TRBV18; D gene unclear. Trimming left V 1 base short and J 3 bases short, with 7 bases between. The length of the CDR3 is 14 residues. The V gene's germline CDR1 is KGHSH and CDR2 LQKENI. DNA of the CDR3: TGTGCCAGCTCACCACTCGGTTACAATCAGCCCCAGCATTTT. Translation gives CASSPLGYNQPQHF.

The chain recombines TRBV7-3 with TRBJ2-2; the match to TRBD2 covers 15 bases. This CDR3 is 16 amino acids long. After removal of 5 bases from V and 6 bases from J, the junction contained 4 bases not matched to a gene. CDR1 SGHTA and CDR2 FQGTGA come from the germline V gene. CDR3 sequence reads: CASSPGTSGRSGELFF. The DNA of the CDR3 is TGTGCCAGCAGCCCAGGGACTAGCGGGAGGTCCGGGGAGCTGTTTTTT. Looking up the rest from reference TRBV7-3 and TRBJ2-2 gives the full variable domain: GAGVSQTPSNKVTEKGKYVELRCDPISGHTALYWYRQSLGQGPEFLIYFQGTGAADDSGLPNDRFFAVRPEGSVSTLKIQRTERGDSAVYLCASSPGTSGRSGELFFGEGSRLTVL.

The V call is TRBV6-5, the J call TRBJ2-1; TRBD2 matches 11 bases. The CDR3 totals 15 residues. Unmatched junction bases numbered 6, after V lost 5 bases and J lost 6 bases. Germline values: CDR1 MNHEY, CDR2 SVGAGI. CDR3 DNA sequence: TGTGCCAGCAGTACTACTAGCGGGAGTACCAATGAGCAGTTCTTC. It yields the protein CASSTTSGSTNEQFF.

Note on this clone: Other DNA sequences in the sample encode the same CDR3. The CDR3 region is CASSSGTSGYNEQFF. The CDR3 nucleotides read TGTGCCAGCAGCTCCGGGACTAGCGGTTACAATGAGCAGTTCTTC. This rearrangement joins TRBV11-2 to TRBJ2-1, with 11 bases aligning to TRBD2. The V gene end was trimmed by 4 bases and the J gene end by 4 bases; junction bases not matched to a gene: 3. The CDR3 consists of 15 residues. CDR1 is SGHAT and CDR2 is FQNNGV in the germline V gene.

In this sample, this clone turned up a few times. The chain combines TRBV11-2 with TRBJ1-1; D ambiguous. The CDR3 spans 14 residues. With 2 bases removed from V and 0 bases from J, the gap between germline ends came to 7 bases. Germline V lookup: CDR1 SGHAT, CDR2 FQNNGV. CDR3 sequence: CASSLTEVNTEAFF. CDR3 nucleotides: TGTGCCAGCAGCTTAACCGAGGTGAACACTGAAGCTTTCTTT. Full variable domain (missing parts from reference TRBV11-2 and TRBJ1-1): EAGVAQSPRYKIIEKRQSVAFWCNPISGHATLYWYQQILGQGPKLLIQFQNNGVVDDSQLPKDRFSAERLKGVDSTLKIQPAKLEDSAVYLCASSLTEVNTEAFFGQGTRLTVV.

The chain employs TRBV9 and TRBJ1-5, with D unclear. Germline V gene data show CDR1 as SGDLS and CDR2 as YYNGEE. The CDR3 loop spans 15 amino acids. V was clipped by 0 bases and J by 2 bases, with 9 bases between them. DNA of the CDR3: TGTGCCAGCAGCGTAGGGGCTCTGGGCAATCAGCCCCAGCATTTT. This translates into CASSVGALGNQPQHF. The variable domain in full, completed from reference TRBV9 and TRBJ1-5, reads DSGVTQTPKHLITATGQRVTLRCSPRSGDLSVYWYQQSLDQGLQFLIQYYNGEERAKGNILERFSAQQFPDLHSELNLSSLELGDSALYFCASSVGALGNQPQHFGDGTRLSIL.

The genes are TRBV12-3 or TRBV12-4 and TRBJ2-5; 7 bases are shared with TRBD1. J lost 5 bases, V lost 5 bases, and 5 bases had no gene match. The CDR3 consists of 13 residues. DNA of the CDR3: TGTGCCAGCAGTCCTCAGACAGGGGAGACCCAGTACTTC. Amino acid sequence: CASSPQTGETQYF.

This clone was seen only a few times. This chain connects TRBV21-1 to TRBJ2-5; TRBD1 was called by the table and not checked on the DNA. TRBV21-1 counts as a pseudogene. CDR3 length: 16 amino acids. The CDR3 protein is CASSKRATTGQETQYF. In DNA form, the CDR3 reads TGTGCCAGCAGCAAGAGAGCTACGACAGGGCAAGAGACCCAGTACTTC.

The count of this clone is one. Mismatch with germline at one junction end may stem from a read error. J is TRBJ1-5 and V is TRBV6-6; TRBD1 agrees at 10 bases. The CDR3 spans 13 residues. Germline-derived CDR1 and CDR2 are MNHNY and SVGAGI (reference sequence). The CDR3 protein is CATGQGPNQPQHF. The CDR3 DNA reads TGCGCCACGGGACAGGGGCCCAATCAGCCCCAGCATTTT.

The chain employs TRBV27 and TRBJ2-7; 9 nucleotides align to TRBD1. Losses at the gene ends were 7 bases for V and 6 bases for J; bases not matched to a gene: 16. This CDR3 has 16 residues. Per germline, CDR1 MNHEY and CDR2 SMNVEV (reference sequence). As DNA, the CDR3 is TGTGCCAGCAAAATTCACCGAACAGGGGGCTCTTTCGAGCAGTACTTC. Its translation: CASKIHRTGGSFEQYF.

V is TRBV4-3 and J is TRBJ2-7, with 7 bases aligning to TRBD2. V lost 2 bases to trimming and J lost 0 bases; unmatched junction nucleotides: 4. The CDR3 extends over 15 amino acids. The germline gives CDR1 LGHNA, CDR2 YSLEER. The CDR3 protein is CASSQKWGGSYEQYF. The DNA of the CDR3 is TGCGCCAGCAGCCAAAAGTGGGGGGGCTCCTACGAGCAGTACTTC.

The rearrangement joins TRBV11-3 to TRBJ2-7; D unresolved. Germline V gene sequence: CDR1 SGHNT, CDR2 YENEEA. Deletions cut 1 base from V and 6 bases from J, with 7 bases between. This CDR3 contains 12 residues. DNA of the CDR3: TGTGCCAGCAGCTTAGTTGAGGTCGAGCAGTACTTC. It specifies CASSLVEVEQYF.

The chain carries TRBV19 and TRBJ1-2; unclear D gene. The germline V and J ends were trimmed by 5 bases and 5 bases, with 24 bases remaining between them. CDR1 is LNHDA, CDR2 SQIVND, per germline (reference sequence). The CDR3 is 17 amino acids. As DNA, the CDR3 is TGTGCCAGTAGTCTCCCCCCCGGGAGTTCTTTTATTTATGGCTACACCTTC. Its translation is CASSLPPGSSFIYGYTF.